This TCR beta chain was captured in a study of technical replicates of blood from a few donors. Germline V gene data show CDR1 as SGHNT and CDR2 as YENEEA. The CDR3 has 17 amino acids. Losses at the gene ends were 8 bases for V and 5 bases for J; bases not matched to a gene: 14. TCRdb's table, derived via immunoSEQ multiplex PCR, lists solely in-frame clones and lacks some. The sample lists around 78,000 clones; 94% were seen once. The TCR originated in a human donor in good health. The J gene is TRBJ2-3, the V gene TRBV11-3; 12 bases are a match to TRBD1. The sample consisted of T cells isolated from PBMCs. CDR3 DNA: TGTGCCAGCGAATGGGGGGACAGGGGGCGCTCGGAAGATACGCAGTATTTT. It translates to CASEWGDRGRSEDTQYF.